This T cell receptor (beta chain) originates from a study of STAT3 mutations in large granular lymphocyte leukemia (dated by TCRdb to the late 2010s). For the wider study: About half of the T-LGLL patients who underwent longitudinal sequencing carried canonical activating STAT3 mutations. As controls within the study, a couple of patients with natural killer LGL leukemia were also sequenced longitudinally. Patients with T-cell large granular lymphocyte leukemia underwent serial deep sequencing of TCRbeta CDR3 and STAT3 to reconstruct clonal hierarchy and dynamics. About 19 representative T-LGLL cases were selected from an initial cohort of 200 to 250 LGL patients for longitudinal TCRbeta and STAT3 sequencing. One or more immunosuppressive therapy regimens were given to more than half of T-LGLL patients, and hematologic response was seen in about 40% of the treated patients. For each patient, sequencing was performed at an average of roughly 4 time points, with a range of 2 to 8 samplings.

The full study reports these points: All T-LGLL patients had at least one immunodominant TCRbeta clonotype, and roughly half had multiple immunodominant subclonotypes. The linking of therapy response to changes in TCR clonal burden was complicated by variable intervals between samplings and differing treatment regimens. Because no samples were available when a clone first appeared, clonal expansion was inferred from samplings taken at other points. TCR clonotype switching after therapy was seen in about 30% of the 18 patients, with all newly emerging clones being STAT3 wild type. Dominant TCR clone burden was found to exceed STAT3 mutant burden in several patients, suggesting that STAT3 mutation arose secondarily within a pre-expanded clone. Since codominant clonotypes persisted in some patients, a small but highly pathogenic clone may have gone undetected.

An Illumina MiSeq was used to sequence the TCRbeta libraries, yielding an average of approximately 43,000 productive templates per sample. TCRbeta CDR3 libraries were generated with the immunoSEQ assay using multiplex PCR amplification. The study's own analysis went as follows. Repertoire diversity was calculated as previously defined, with values near 0 taken to indicate extremely monoclonal samples. TCRdb re-hosts the immuneACCESS table, in-frame sequences only. Its copies lack some clones; in the studies checked, an unresolved V gene accounts for under half of them, and the cause for the rest is not known. V and J calls and clone size come straight from that table; D and trimming were deduced from the DNA. The sample table contains over 8,000 clones; only one count was recorded for roughly 85% of them. About 28% of the sample is taken by the ten largest. Looking up the germline V gene yields CDR1 KGHSH and CDR2 LQKENI. From its cysteine to its phenylalanine, the CDR3 spans 15 amino acids. Only the CDR3 portion is preserved as DNA: 45 bases, with reading frame beginning at the first base. Cut back by 2 bases and 5 bases, the V and J ends lie 15 bases apart.

DNA was extracted from blood mononuclear cells, with the same DNA used for both TCR and STAT3 sequencing. As concerns this clone: Its antigen remains unidentified. No per-base quality is available; no much larger clone lies one base away.

The specimen was peripheral blood mononuclear cells. The sequence is built from TRBV18 and TRBJ1-1; the D gene is unclear. This clonotype originated in a man between 60 and 70 years old with T-cell large granular lymphocyte leukemia. Some clones in this sample may be carry-over from other donors' samples. The age is the age at diagnosis. The CDR3 is CASSPAPSFDTEAFF. The sequenced DNA is TGTGCCAGCTCACCAGCCCCCTCGTTCGATACTGAAGCTTTCTTT.